The next 13 T cell receptor beta chains were all read from a single sample in a study of T cells in Graves' hyperthyroidism and ophthalmopathy. RNA transcripts provided the source from which TCR beta CDR3 regions were amplified. Using the HTBI primer set, a first-round RT-PCR was run on the TCR CDR3. TCRdb called the multiplex PCR reads again in MiXCR, with one record for every CDR3 protein. Of about 560,000 distinct CDR3 sequences in the sample, around 15% were seen once. The source material was blood. These receptors came from a woman aged 18-29 years with Graves' hyperthyroidism.

The V gene is TRBV6-1, the J gene TRBJ2-7; 7 bases map to TRBD2. The CDR3 spans 13 residues. CDR1 is MNHNS, CDR2 SASEGT, per germline. J gave up 5 bases and V 5 bases, and 6 bases lay outside the gene matches. The CDR3 DNA is TGTGCCAGCAGTCCCGCGGGGGATCACGAGCAGTACTTC. Protein: CASSPAGDHEQYF.

CDR3 coding DNA: TGTGCCAGCTCACCACGTACAGCGGGTTACGAGCAGTACTTC. Translated, it gives CASSPRTAGYEQYF. The chain uses TRBV18 and TRBJ2-7; tentatively, D is TRBD2 (6 bases). This CDR3 spans 14 amino acids. Germline CDR1 reads KGHSH; CDR2 reads LQKENI. V was cut by 1 base and J by 4 bases, with 11 bases left in between.

CDR3: CASRPGTGRATNEKLFF. CDR3 nucleotide sequence: TGCGCCAGCAGACCCGGGACAGGGAGGGCAACTAATGAAAAACTGTTTTTT. V is TRBV4-1 and J is TRBJ1-4, with TRBD1 matching 9 bases. Germline V gives CDR1 MGHRA, CDR2 YSYEKL. The CDR3 has 17 residues. V trimming: 6 bases; J trimming: 0 bases; junction bases outside the gene matches: 8.

This clonotype was detected ten times or more. V and J are TRBV28 and TRBJ2-7; 9 nucleotides line up with TRBD2. The CDR3 contains 15 residues. V lost 7 bases, J lost 6 bases, and 13 bases stayed unmatched. Germline CDR1 reads MDHEN; CDR2 reads SYDVKM. CDR3 in amino acids: CASIFPAGGTGEQYF. Written as DNA, the CDR3 is TGTGCCAGCATCTTCCCAGCGGGAGGAACCGGCGAGCAGTACTTC. The full variable domain, completed using reference TRBV28 and TRBJ2-7, is DVKVTQSSRYLVKRTGEKVFLECVQDMDHENMFWYRQDPGLGLRLIYFSYDVKMKEKGDIPEGYSVSREKKERFSLILESASTNQTSMYLCASIFPAGGTGEQYFGPGTRLTVT.

This clonotype occurred many times. The V gene is TRBV5-1, the J gene TRBJ2-1; possible D gene TRBD2, 6 bases. V lost 0 bases and J 5 bases, leaving 15 bases between the germline ends. Per germline, CDR1 SGHRS and CDR2 YFSETQ. The CDR3 spans 16 residues. The CDR3 bases are TGCGCCAGCAGCTTGGGTTGGGGGGTCGGGGACAATGAGCAGTTCTTC. Its translation is CASSLGWGVGDNEQFF.

The chain uses TRBV24-1 and TRBJ2-3, with TRBD2 matching over 12 bases. Unmatched junction bases numbered 8, after V lost 9 bases and J lost 2 bases. CDR1 KGHDR and CDR2 SFDVKD come from the germline V gene. CDR3 size: 16 residues. The CDR3 is CATGGASGGDTDTQYF. DNA of the CDR3: TGTGCCACCGGGGGGGCTAGCGGGGGGGACACAGATACGCAGTATTTT.

This clonotype was seen repeatedly, ten times or more. The chain couples TRBV30 to TRBJ1-1, with 8 bases that match TRBD1. The V gene end was trimmed by 2 bases and the J gene end by 0 bases; junction bases not matched to a gene: 5. Germline lookup yields CDR1 GTSNPN and CDR2 SVGIG (reference sequence). The CDR3 is made up of 15 amino acids. In DNA form, the CDR3 reads TGTGCCTGGAGTACTCGGACAGGGATGAACACTGAAGCTTTCTTT. It specifies CAWSTRTGMNTEAFF.

This clonotype was recorded at least ten times. The chain couples TRBV9 to TRBJ2-3; TRBD2 agrees at 8 bases. The CDR3 has 15 residues. Germline V gene data show CDR1 as SGDLS and CDR2 as YYNGEE. V lost 1 base to trimming and J lost 1 base; unmatched junction nucleotides: 2. CDR3 amino acids: CASSVLAGGTDTQYF. CDR3 nucleotide sequence: TGTGCCAGCAGCGTACTAGCGGGTGGCACAGATACGCAGTATTTT.

This clonotype was detected ten times or more. The rearrangement joins TRBV18 to TRBJ2-4; the D is unclear. Germline-derived CDR1 and CDR2 are KGHSH and LQKENI. The V and J ends lost 3 bases and 3 bases respectively, with 15 bases between them. The CDR3 spans 16 residues. CDR3 protein: CASSPGIGLDKNIQYF. The CDR3 coding sequence is TGTGCCAGCTCACCCGGCATTGGGCTCGACAAAAACATTCAGTACTTC.

This chain links TRBV6-1 with TRBJ2-3; the match to TRBD1 covers 8 bases. In germline, CDR1 is MNHNS, CDR2 SASEGT. The CDR3 totals 13 residues. The V gene end was trimmed by 5 bases and the J gene end by 6 bases; junction bases not matched to a gene: 4. In DNA form, the CDR3 reads TGTGCCAGCAGTACGGACAGGGTCGATACGCAGTATTTT. It yields the protein CASSTDRVDTQYF.

This clonotype was observed many times. At one end, the junction sequence differs from germline, possibly due to a read error. The chain combines TRBV20-1 with TRBJ2-7; 8 bases agree with TRBD2. CDR1 is DFQATT, CDR2 SNEGSKA, per germline (reference sequence). The CDR3 runs 15 residues. CDR3 coding DNA: TGCAGTGCTAGCCCGGGTAGCGGGGACTCCCACGAGCAGTACTTC. Its translation is CSASPGSGDSHEQYF.

Many counts were recorded for this clonotype. The J gene is TRBJ2-5, the V gene TRBV7-2; unclear D gene. Germline V gene data show CDR1 as SGHTA and CDR2 as FQGNSA. Trimming removed 2 bases from V and 2 bases from J, with 12 bases in between. The CDR3 extends over 15 amino acids. CDR3 protein: CASSLQTGLQETQYF. In DNA form, the CDR3 reads TGTGCCAGCAGCTTACAAACTGGATTACAAGAGACCCAGTACTTC.

This clonotype was observed at least ten times. The chain couples TRBV7-2 to TRBJ2-1, with 7 positions matching TRBD1. The CDR3 contains 16 residues. The V and J ends lost 5 bases and 2 bases, in that order; junction bases with no gene match: 9. Germline V gene lookup returns CDR1 SGHTA and CDR2 FQGNSA. The CDR3 DNA reads TGTGCCAGCAGCATTACCGGGACAGCAACCTACAATGAGCAGTTCTTC. Translation gives CASSITGTATYNEQFF. The full variable domain, in which reference TRBV7-2 and TRBJ2-1 provide the parts outside the CDR3, is GAGVSQSPSNKVTEKGKDVELRCDPISGHTALYWYRQSLGQGLEFLIYFQGNSAPDKSGLPSDRFSAERTGGSVSTLTIQRTQQEDSAVYLCASSITGTATYNEQFFGPGTRLTVL.